The following is a T cell receptor beta chain sequence with its context. Its antigen is not known. The CDR3 does not close with the conserved phenylalanine or tryptophan, likely indicating a read error. The data stem from a study of cytomegalovirus exposure and HLA in healthy donors. The PCR had 60 Vbeta and 13 Jbeta primers. Assay: immunoSEQ multiplex PCR; the TCRdb copy retains only in-frame clones and omits some. The sample shows 120,000 to 150,000 clones, around four fifths of them seen only once. Study results and limitations: Researchers counted over 150 TCR beta chains as cytomegalovirus-associated. There were some public TCRs occurring in many donors, but most TCR sequences were rare.

CDR1 SGHDN and CDR2 FVKESK come from the germline V gene. V lost 2 bases and J 8 bases, leaving 15 bases between the germline ends. This CDR3 comprises 14 residues. The sequencing input was PBMCs. This clonotype was sampled from a male donor in good health and CMV-seronegative. This chain joins TRBV14 and TRBJ1-2; a possible D gene is TRBD1 (5 bases). The CDR3 spells CASSQLLGALGYTL. In nucleotides, the CDR3 is TGTGCCAGCAGCCAATTATTAGGGGCGCTGGGCTACACCCTC.